The next 26 T cell receptor beta chains were all read from a single sample in a study of T-cell reconstitution after alpha-beta-depleted transplantation in children. This sample's TCRbeta library carried unique molecular identifier barcodes. A single record per CDR3 protein comes from TCRdb applying MiXCR to the PCR reads. The data show more than 400,000 distinct CDR3 sequences, approximately 10% seen once. The specimen comprised PBMCs, mostly from graft donor cells, sampled 180 days after TCRalphabeta/CD19-depleted stem cell transplant. These receptor sequences come from a female patient aged 2-10 years who had a stem cell transplant for aplastic anemia, so the T cells may come from the graft donor.

This clonotype has a handful of counts. The chain links TRBV6-5 to TRBJ1-2; 8 nucleotides line up with TRBD1. The CDR3 has 14 amino acids. With V trimmed by 4 bases and J by 2 bases, 3 bases remained unmatched. Germline V gives CDR1 MNHEY, CDR2 SVGAGI. CDR3 loop: CASSWGQANYGYTF. The CDR3 DNA reads TGTGCCAGCAGTTGGGGACAGGCAAACTATGGCTACACCTTC.

This chain uses TRBV7-3 with TRBJ2-1; 11 positions match TRBD2. The CDR3 is 15 residues long. Losses at the gene ends were 4 bases for V and 8 bases for J; bases not matched to a gene: 7. Germline V gene data show CDR1 as SGHTA and CDR2 as FQGTGA. CDR3 amino acids: CASSSLAGAGYEQFF. In DNA form, the CDR3 reads TGTGCCAGCAGCTCACTAGCGGGGGCGGGCTATGAGCAGTTCTTC.

This clonotype showed up just a few times. This rearrangement joins TRBV20-1 to TRBJ2-1; 13 nucleotides agree with TRBD2. CDR1 is DFQATT and CDR2 is SNEGSKA in the germline V gene (reference sequence). V was clipped by 1 base and J by 4 bases; unmatched bases: 1. The CDR3 is 15 amino acids. The CDR3 DNA reads TGCAGTGCTAGAGGACTAGCGGGAGGATACAATGAGCAGTTCTTC. Translating it yields CSARGLAGGYNEQFF.

This clonotype was seen a handful of times. This sequence joins TRBV9 and TRBJ2-2; TRBD1 aligns across 10 bases. The germline V gene has CDR1 SGDLS and CDR2 YYNGEE. The J segment lost 7 bases and the V segment lost 2 bases, leaving 11 bases of the junction unmatched. This CDR3 has 17 residues. In DNA form, the CDR3 reads TGTGCCAGCAGCGTTCCGCGGGACAGGGGATTGGACGGGGAGCTGTTTTTT. It specifies CASSVPRDRGLDGELFF.

The chain links TRBV25-1 to TRBJ1-1; possibly TRBD1 for D (5 bases). Trimming shortened V by 3 bases and J by 1 base, and 15 bases separated the two germline ends. Germline V lookup: CDR1 MGHDK, CDR2 SYGVNS. This CDR3 is 16 amino acids long. The chain's CDR3 is CASSEFAGTENTEAFF. CDR3 DNA sequence: TGTGCCAGCAGTGAGTTTGCCGGGACGGAGAACACTGAAGCTTTCTTT.

In this sample, this clonotype turned up many times. The rearrangement uses TRBV7-9 and TRBJ2-5; 9 bases match TRBD1. V lost 6 bases to trimming and J lost 5 bases; unmatched junction nucleotides: 4. Germline V lookup: CDR1 SEHNR, CDR2 FQNEAQ (reference sequence). This CDR3 is built from 13 residues. Here the CDR3 DNA reads TGTGCCAGCAGTACCGGGACAGGGGAGACCCAGTACTTC. It translates to CASSTGTGETQYF.

This clonotype was found a few times. The chain is built from TRBV6-5 and TRBJ1-6; a possible D gene is TRBD1 (5 bases). The CDR3 length is 13 residues. Germline V gene sequence: CDR1 MNHEY, CDR2 SVGAGI. Trimming took 4 bases from V and 10 from J, leaving 11 bases between them. The CDR3 region is CASSFRGDSPLHF. CDR3 nucleotides: TGTGCCAGCAGTTTCCGGGGGGACTCACCCCTCCACTTT.

This clonotype was picked up many times. This rearrangement joins TRBV28 to TRBJ2-3; D not resolved. The CDR3 consists of 15 residues. The V end was cut by 4 bases, the J end by 0 bases, with 11 bases between. CDR1 and CDR2 (germline): MDHEN, SYDVKM. CDR3 DNA: TGTGCCAGCAGTTCCCTCCCAGACAGCACAGATACGCAGTATTTT. This translates into CASSSLPDSTDTQYF.

The CDR3 protein is CASSLVFPGQSYEQYF. In nucleotides, the CDR3 is TGTGCCAGCAGCTTAGTCTTTCCGGGACAGAGCTACGAGCAGTACTTC. The chain is built from TRBV7-9 and TRBJ2-7; 7 nucleotides match TRBD1. Germline CDR1 is SEHNR and CDR2 is FQNEAQ (reference sequence). The CDR3 loop spans 16 amino acids. Trimming removed 1 base from V and 3 bases from J; junction bases left unmatched: 9.

This clonotype was observed a few times. The chain combines TRBV12-3 or TRBV12-4 with TRBJ2-5; D perhaps matches TRBD1 (5 bases). The V end was cut by 6 bases, the J end by 1 base, with 9 bases between. The CDR3 has 13 amino acids. The CDR3 region has the DNA TGTGCCAGCAGAGATCAGGGCCAAGAGACCCAGTACTTC. Protein product: CASRDQGQETQYF.

This clonotype has a handful of counts. The chain joins TRBV2 to TRBJ2-7; a possible D gene is TRBD1 (5 bases). Germline lookup yields CDR1 SNHLY and CDR2 FYNNEI. The ends were cut back, 6 bases at V and 7 bases at J, with 16 bases in the middle. This CDR3 has 13 amino acids. The CDR3 nucleotides read TGTGCCAGCAGGGACCCACTCGCAGGGGAGCAGTACTTC. Protein sequence: CASRDPLAGEQYF.

The V and J genes are TRBV4-1 and TRBJ2-3; D is ambiguous. Germline V CDR1 and CDR2: MGHRA, YSYEKL. This CDR3 has 14 amino acids. V dropped 0 bases and J dropped 11 bases, with 15 bases sitting between them. CDR3 amino acids: CASSQDPSAPGQYF. As DNA, the CDR3 is TGCGCCAGCAGCCAAGATCCCTCAGCGCCAGGGCAGTATTTT.

This clonotype showed up just a few times. The chain carries TRBV7-2 and TRBJ2-2; D uncertain. V was pared by 2 bases and J by 0 bases, with 10 bases between. CDR3 size: 16 residues. The germline CDR1 and CDR2 sequences are SGHTA and FQGNSA. CDR3 loop: CASSLNLLANTGELFF. As DNA, the CDR3 is TGTGCCAGCAGCTTAAATCTGCTTGCGAACACCGGGGAGCTGTTTTTT. The complete variable domain, with remaining parts taken from reference TRBV7-2 and TRBJ2-2, reads GAGVSQSPSNKVTEKGKDVELRCDPISGHTALYWYRQSLGQGLEFLIYFQGNSAPDKSGLPSDRFSAERTGGSVSTLTIQRTQQEDSAVYLCASSLNLLANTGELFFGEGSRLTVL.

The J gene is TRBJ1-5, the V gene TRBV18; no firm D call. Trimming removed 3 bases from V and 5 bases from J, with 17 bases in between. This CDR3 has 16 amino acids. Germline lookup yields CDR1 KGHSH and CDR2 LQKENI. The CDR3 DNA reads TGTGCCAGCTCACCCCTCGGCGGGCACCTCCATCAGCCCCAGCATTTT. It codes for CASSPLGGHLHQPQHF.

This chain connects TRBV5-1 to TRBJ2-6; the D gene could be TRBD1 or TRBD2 (5 bases each). This CDR3 contains 16 residues. Germline-derived CDR1 and CDR2 are SGHRS and YFSETQ. Trimming left V 2 bases short and J 0 bases short, with 9 bases between. CDR3 sequence: CASSLGTNSGANVLTF. In DNA, the CDR3 is TGCGCCAGCAGCTTAGGGACCAACTCTGGGGCCAACGTCCTGACTTTC. Full variable domain (outside the CDR3, taken from reference TRBV5-1 and TRBJ2-6): KAGVTQTPRYLIKTRGQQVTLSCSPISGHRSVSWYQQTPGQGLQFLFEYFSETQRNKGNFPGRFSGRQFSNSRSEMNVSTLELGDSALYLCASSLGTNSGANVLTFGAGSRLTVL.

This sequence joins TRBV6-2 or TRBV6-3 and TRBJ1-5; D gene ambiguous. The V end was cut by 0 bases, the J end by 5 bases, with 14 bases between. The CDR3 runs 16 residues. CDR1 MNHEY and CDR2 SVGEGT come from the germline V gene. The CDR3 DNA reads TGTGCCAGCAGTTACTCGGCATCTTGGGGAGATCAGCCCCAGCATTTT. It encodes CASSYSASWGDQPQHF.

This chain connects TRBV20-1 to TRBJ2-7; D remains unclear. The CDR3 covers 15 residues. The V gene's germline CDR1 is DFQATT and CDR2 SNEGSKA (reference sequence). V lost 0 bases and J 6 bases, leaving 18 bases between the germline ends. The CDR3 DNA sequence: TGCAGTGCTAGAGATCTAAAGAATAGAGTTGGCGAGCAGTACGTC. Protein sequence: CSARDLKNRVGEQYV.

This chain links TRBV10-3 with TRBJ2-7, with 9 bases that match TRBD1. The CDR3 extends over 13 amino acids. From germline, CDR1 is ENHRY and CDR2 SYGVKD. V shed 6 bases and J 1 base; nucleotides not matched to a gene: 1. In DNA form, the CDR3 reads TGTGCCATCAGGGACAGGGGTTCCTACGAGCAGTACTTC. Encoded protein: CAIRDRGSYEQYF.

This clonotype was seen more than once but under ten times. The chain is built from TRBV7-9 and TRBJ2-1, with 10 nucleotides matching TRBD1. CDR1 is SEHNR, CDR2 FQNEAQ, per germline (reference sequence). The CDR3 runs 13 residues. V lost 2 bases and J lost 13; bases outside the gene matches: 5. The CDR3 loop is CASSLTGTGEQFF. DNA of the CDR3: TGTGCCAGCAGCTTAACCGGGACAGGGGAACAGTTCTTC.

Ten or more counts support this clonotype. J is TRBJ2-1 and V is TRBV12-3 or TRBV12-4; D unresolved. V was trimmed by 4 bases and J by 6 bases, leaving 10 bases between them. This CDR3 has 13 residues. DNA for the CDR3: TGTGCCAGCAGTTACGAATTTCGCAATGAGCAGTTCTTC. It specifies CASSYEFRNEQFF.

This rearrangement joins TRBV4-1 to TRBJ2-1; 14 bases agree with TRBD2. The CDR3 loop spans 21 amino acids. The J segment lost 7 bases and the V segment lost 1 base, leaving 18 bases of the junction unmatched. Germline-derived CDR1 and CDR2 are MGHRA and YSYEKL. CDR3 protein: CASSQGLRAGGTSGSRNEQFF. CDR3 coding DNA: TGCGCCAGCAGCCAAGGTTTAAGGGCGGGAGGGACTAGCGGGAGTCGGAATGAGCAGTTCTTC.

J is TRBJ2-7 and V is TRBV20-1; maybe TRBD1 (5 bases). The CDR3 consists of 17 residues. Germline V lookup: CDR1 DFQATT, CDR2 SNEGSKA (reference sequence). The CDR3 nucleotides are TGCAGCTTTAGGGGCCCCGGCGGCTCCCGGGCGCCCTACGAGCAGTACTTC. It translates to CSFRGPGGSRAPYEQYF.

For this clonotype: An end of the junction differs from the germline gene, which may be a read error. The rearrangement links TRBV18 to TRBJ2-4, with a tentative D call TRBD1 (6 bases). Germline lookup yields CDR1 KGHSH and CDR2 LQKENI. The CDR3 is made up of 14 amino acids. CDR3 region: CASSPGAAKNSQYF. The CDR3 DNA reads TGTGCCAGCTCACCGGGGGCGGCCAAAAACAGTCAGTACTTC. The variable domain in full, completed from reference TRBV18 and TRBJ2-4, reads NAGVMQNPRHLVRRRGQEARLRCSPMKGHSHVYWYRQLPEEGLKFMVYLQKENIIDESGMPKERFSAEFPKEGPSILRIQQVVRGDSAAYFCASSPGAAKNSQYFGAGTRLSVL.

This clonotype came up a few times. The chain carries TRBV20-1 and TRBJ2-7; 7 bases are a match to TRBD2. Germline V gives CDR1 DFQATT, CDR2 SNEGSKA (reference sequence). This CDR3 has 13 amino acids. The V segment lost 3 bases and the J segment 7 bases; nucleotides outside the gene matches: 9. CDR3 nucleotide sequence: TGCAGTGCTAGCGGGAGGTCGACTACAGAGCAGTACGTC. This gives the protein CSASGRSTTEQYV.

This clonotype was recorded at least ten times. This rearrangement joins TRBV4-2 to TRBJ2-5, with 9 nucleotides matching TRBD2. The junction had 6 bases not matched to a gene; V was cut back by 0 bases and J by 4 bases. CDR1 and CDR2 from the germline V gene are LGHNA and YNFKEQ. This CDR3 has 16 residues. CDR3 nucleotides: TGTGCCAGCAGCCAAGAGGGCCAAGCGGGAGGAGAGACCCAGTACTTC. Its translation is CASSQEGQAGGETQYF.

This clonotype was recorded at least ten times. The chain combines TRBV9 with TRBJ2-7, with D unresolved. Trimming cost V 0 bases and J 0 bases, with 10 bases left between them. The CDR3 runs 15 residues. Germline CDR1 and CDR2: SGDLS and YYNGEE. CDR3 sequence reads: CASSVAAVSSYEQYF. The DNA of the CDR3 is TGTGCCAGCAGCGTAGCCGCCGTGAGCTCCTACGAGCAGTACTTC. The full variable domain, in which reference TRBV9 and TRBJ2-7 provide the parts outside the CDR3, is DSGVTQTPKHLITATGQRVTLRCSPRSGDLSVYWYQQSLDQGLQFLIQYYNGEERAKGNILERFSAQQFPDLHSELNLSSLELGDSALYFCASSVAAVSSYEQYFGPGTRLTVT.